This T cell receptor (beta chain) was sequenced during a study of molecular identifiers for immune sequencing clone quantification (dated by TCRdb to 2016 to 2019). Study-wide context: For a replicate experiment, the RNA from either approximately 20,000 or 100,000 naive CD8 T cells was divided into five aliquots, and four of those aliquots went on to sequencing. The study was a methods study using CD8 T cells to benchmark molecular-identifier clustering-based TCR repertoire sequencing (MIDCIRS) and TCR RNA copy counting. On the study overall, not on this receptor specifically: When barcode sub-clustering was omitted, TCR diversity was inflated by chimeric consensus sequences, with chimeras reaching as high as 47%. Highly expanded clone sizes could be underestimated if identical TCR molecules share a barcode. Around 2.9 recovered TCR RNA copies per cell were obtained by modeling, versus approximately 10 by digital PCR, implying a capture efficiency of 30% to 35%. The naive libraries included spiked-in Jurkat TCR RNA (roughly 11 copies' worth), and this RNA is not part of the donor repertoire. In CMV-specific effector cells, over 99% of molecules were held by clones above 20 RNA copies, whereas under 1% of molecules were held by such clones in naive cells. Even against a background of one million naive CD8 T cells, spiked-in Jurkat TCR RNA amounting to a single cell's worth was reported to be detectable.

CDR1 and CDR2 are drawn from the germline V gene: SNHLY, FYNNEI. From cysteine to phenylalanine, the CDR3 is 15 amino acids long. Only the CDR3 region is kept as DNA, spanning 45 bases read in frame from base 1. The V end gives up 6 bases and the J end 4 bases, leaving 4 bases in the junction not matched to a gene. Libraries of naive CD8 T cells were generated from around 20,000 to 990,000 sorted cells, with 10%, 30% or 50% of the purified RNA used. Naive CD8 T cells, defined as CD8+CD4-CCR7+CD45RA+, were FACS-sorted into RLT Plus buffer on a BD FACSAria II. Detection sensitivity was tested by spiking Jurkat RNA equal to ten TCR copies' worth into samples containing about 20,000-1,000,000 naive CD8 T cells. CD8 T cells were enriched using RosetteSep CD8+ T Cell Enrichment Cocktail and Ficoll-Paque, and the enriched cells then underwent ACK red cell lysis. The library relied on PCR. Sequenced on an Illumina HiSeq 4000. Bulk TCR libraries were made following a previously described method, with the TCR primers given in Table S5. The Qiagen AllPrep DNA/RNA kit was used to purify total RNA. Before any analysis, reads coming from multiple sequencing runs of the same library were combined into one pool. Turning to the authors' computational methods: Only reads with exact TCR constant sequence were kept, trimmed to 150 nt, and grouped by their 12-nt molecular barcodes. Reads within each barcode group were sub-clustered using a 15% Levenshtein threshold, and quality-weighted consensus sequences were constructed for each RNA molecule. Non-functional sequences were removed, as were lower-count sequences one edit away from another. Barcode sub-clusters with fewer than 20% of the maximum read count were removed, based on fitting two negative binomial distributions. TCRdb reprocessed the public reads (quality trimming at Q25 with fastp, clone calling with MiXCR) and kept in-frame beta chains. Every entry covers one CDR3 protein and lists the most common genes and DNA from its rows. TCRdb, rather than the study authors, made the V and J calls. The sample contains 250,000 to 400,000 distinct CDR3 sequences, over 20% of them found a single time. The biggest ten clones account for 0.75% to 0.85% of the sample.

This clonotype was picked up many times. What this receptor recognizes is not known. No much larger clone exists at a distance of one base, and base qualities are not known. Rearrangement joined TRBV2 to TRBJ2-1; the central 12 bases match TRBD2. The sample consisted of naive CD8+ T cells from blood, with Jurkat cell RNA spiked in. In light of the paper, this sample's cell subset or site label describes: FACS-sorted CD8+CD4-CCR7+CD45RA+ naive T cells. The receptor was derived from a human donor in good health. Some libraries in this study had Jurkat cell RNA spiked in. The DNA sequence is given as TGTGCCAGCAGAGAAACTAGCGGGGGGTACAATGAGCAGTTCTTC. It codes for CASRETSGGYNEQFF.